This T cell receptor beta chain was identified during a study of PD-L1 blockade in urothelial cancer. This clone is a singleton in its sample. At one boundary the junction diverges from the germline segment, which might be a read error. Noted time point: peripheral blood 6 weeks after treatment start. Profiled with immunoSEQ multiplex PCR; TCRdb holds only in-frame clones, not every one. This sample carries 95,000 to 150,000 clones, around 88% of them seen once, and the ten largest clones take 2% to 3%. Looked up from germline, CDR1 is MNHEY and CDR2 is SVGAGI. The CDR3 has 14 amino acids. The starting material was PBMCs, obtained around atezolizumab (anti-PD-L1) treatment. The chain is built from TRBV6-5 and TRBJ2-7, with a weak D call TRBD2 (6 bases). This TCR was recovered from a man in his fifties or sixties with urothelial cancer. CDR3 in DNA: TGTGCCAGCAGTGACTCAGGGAGGATCTACGAGCAGTACTTC. Translated: CASSDSGRIYEQYF.